This paragraph covers one T cell receptor beta chain sequence. Its antigen is still unknown. This CDR3 spans 14 amino acids. The germline gives CDR1 MDHEN, CDR2 SYDVKM. Trimming took 7 bases from V and 11 from J, leaving 21 bases between them. These data originate in a study of OX40 agonist ivuxolimab in advanced cancers. Study conclusions and caveats: The average count of expanded clones was higher among CD8+ T cells than among CD4+.

Generated by immunoSEQ multiplex PCR, the TCRdb table keeps only in-frame clones and is missing some. The table lists about 55,000 clones, more than 75% of them singletons, with roughly 13% in the top ten. The V call is TRBV28, the J call TRBJ1-5, with D unresolved. The sample here was CD4+ or CD8+ T cells sorted from blood, taken in a trial of the OX40 agonist ivuxolimab. The receptor comes from an adult with an advanced solid tumor such as melanoma, head and neck, liver or kidney cancer. The CDR3 protein is CASNRPGVVSAQHF. In DNA form, the CDR3 reads TGTGCCAGCAATCGCCCGGGAGTGGTCTCGGCCCAGCATTTT.